A selection of T cell receptor beta chains follows, all from one sample in a study of T cell repertoires in cytomegalovirus infection. Each CDR3 protein is one row after TCRdb ran MiXCR on the reads. The sample includes around 570,000 distinct CDR3 sequences, over 35% of them seen just once. Their cognate antigens are unknown. The sample consisted of cultured PBMCs, taken from culture after CMV antigen stimulation. Receptor source: a human donor in good health (CMV status not recorded). Some clones in this sample may be carry-over from other donors' samples. The conserved cysteine and the conserved F or W are not part of the CDR3 here. Fields, in order: J gene, CDR3 length, V gene, CDR3 protein.

j_call: TRBJ2-7; cdr3_length: 13; v_call: TRBV11-2; cdr3_aa: ASSLGTGKVYEQY
j_call: TRBJ2-3; cdr3_length: 12; v_call: TRBV6-2/TRBV6-3; cdr3_aa: ASSPQEGTDTQY
j_call: TRBJ1-1; cdr3_length: 10; v_call: TRBV6-2/TRBV6-3; cdr3_aa: AAGTVNTEAF
j_call: TRBJ2-5; cdr3_length: 15; v_call: TRBV18; cdr3_aa: ASSPQGQGSYQETQY
j_call: TRBJ2-1; cdr3_length: 12; v_call: TRBV5-4; cdr3_aa: ASSPDRGPGEQF
j_call: TRBJ1-4; cdr3_length: 13; v_call: TRBV7-6; cdr3_aa: ASSLGGGDSEKLF
j_call: TRBJ1-1; cdr3_length: 9; v_call: TRBV5-6; cdr3_aa: ASSQGVEAF
j_call: TRBJ2-3; cdr3_length: 13; v_call: TRBV7-2; cdr3_aa: ASSLQSLRGDTQY
j_call: TRBJ1-1; cdr3_length: 14; v_call: TRBV28; cdr3_aa: ASSLHRAGWGTEAF
j_call: TRBJ2-3; cdr3_length: 12; v_call: TRBV20-1; cdr3_aa: SARSDSGAYTQY
j_call: TRBJ1-5; cdr3_length: 13; v_call: TRBV28; cdr3_aa: ASSPRQLNHQPQH
j_call: TRBJ2-3; cdr3_length: 13; v_call: TRBV11-1; cdr3_aa: ASSLLQLSTDTQY
j_call: TRBJ1-5; cdr3_length: 10; v_call: TRBV7-2; cdr3_aa: ASSLADQPQH
j_call: TRBJ1-2; cdr3_length: 8; v_call: TRBV6-5; cdr3_aa: ASSPEGYT
j_call: TRBJ2-7; cdr3_length: 11; v_call: TRBV7-9; cdr3_aa: ASSRRGYHEQY
j_call: TRBJ1-2; cdr3_length: 12; v_call: TRBV7-2; cdr3_aa: ASSSWDSPDGYT
j_call: TRBJ2-3; cdr3_length: 12; v_call: TRBV7-2; cdr3_aa: ASSSPRRTDTQY
j_call: TRBJ1-6; cdr3_length: 14; v_call: TRBV4-2; cdr3_aa: ASSQVNAVANSPLH
j_call: TRBJ1-2; cdr3_length: 11; v_call: TRBV24-1; cdr3_aa: ATSDRQERGYT
j_call: TRBJ2-7; cdr3_length: 14; v_call: TRBV14; cdr3_aa: ASSPFGPSGTNAQY
j_call: TRBJ2-1; cdr3_length: 11; v_call: TRBV6-2/TRBV6-3; cdr3_aa: ASSRGQANEQF
j_call: TRBJ2-5; cdr3_length: 13; v_call: TRBV6-1; cdr3_aa: ASSGVAGGLETQY
j_call: TRBJ2-1; cdr3_length: 13; v_call: TRBV12-3/TRBV12-4; cdr3_aa: ASSRRTSIYNEQF
j_call: TRBJ2-2; cdr3_length: 13; v_call: TRBV7-2; cdr3_aa: ASSSTGAGAGELF
j_call: TRBJ2-5; cdr3_length: 16; v_call: TRBV4-3; cdr3_aa: ASSQDSRGGTSGSAQY
j_call: TRBJ1-1; cdr3_length: 13; v_call: TRBV7-8; cdr3_aa: ASSYRAGENTEAF
j_call: TRBJ2-5; cdr3_length: 13; v_call: TRBV5-1; cdr3_aa: ASSLYSGFQETQY
j_call: TRBJ2-1; cdr3_length: 15; v_call: TRBV27; cdr3_aa: ASSPLLISGSADEQF
j_call: TRBJ1-1; cdr3_length: 14; v_call: TRBV7-2; cdr3_aa: ASITLRQGMNTEAF
j_call: TRBJ1-2; cdr3_length: 11; v_call: TRBV12-3/TRBV12-4; cdr3_aa: ASTTGSQYGYT
j_call: TRBJ1-2; cdr3_length: 14; v_call: TRBV7-2; cdr3_aa: ASSLGTGGLLDGYT
j_call: TRBJ2-3; cdr3_length: 11; v_call: TRBV18; cdr3_aa: ASSPPVAHTQY
j_call: TRBJ1-2; cdr3_length: 14; v_call: TRBV20-1; cdr3_aa: SASEQGRSGPYGYT
j_call: TRBJ2-3; cdr3_length: 14; v_call: TRBV10-3; cdr3_aa: AISLYSGGPGDTQY
j_call: TRBJ1-6; cdr3_length: 11; v_call: TRBV20-1; cdr3_aa: SASLAEDSPLH
j_call: TRBJ2-1; cdr3_length: 13; v_call: TRBV7-2; cdr3_aa: ASSPNRVSYNEQF
j_call: TRBJ2-7; cdr3_length: 13; v_call: TRBV7-2; cdr3_aa: ASSQQRGGPNEQY
j_call: TRBJ2-7; cdr3_length: 14; v_call: TRBV6-2/TRBV6-3; cdr3_aa: ASSYSPTSGDYEQY
j_call: TRBJ1-1; cdr3_length: 11; v_call: TRBV12-3/TRBV12-4; cdr3_aa: ASSSGQGREAF
j_call: TRBJ2-3; cdr3_length: 14; v_call: TRBV4-2; cdr3_aa: ASSQDAGAGTDTQY
j_call: TRBJ2-1; cdr3_length: 13; v_call: TRBV5-1; cdr3_aa: ASSRSGGTTNEQF
j_call: TRBJ2-1; cdr3_length: 13; v_call: TRBV12-3/TRBV12-4; cdr3_aa: ASSFGAGGNNEQF
j_call: TRBJ2-5; cdr3_length: 13; v_call: TRBV7-2; cdr3_aa: ASRKARAGQETQY
j_call: TRBJ1-2; cdr3_length: 11; v_call: TRBV5-4; cdr3_aa: ASSLPGLDGYT
j_call: TRBJ2-7; cdr3_length: 13; v_call: TRBV20-1; cdr3_aa: SARGTSGSGYEQY
j_call: TRBJ1-5; cdr3_length: 14; v_call: TRBV7-8; cdr3_aa: ASSASRGQRNQPQH
j_call: TRBJ2-3; cdr3_length: 11; v_call: TRBV3-1; cdr3_aa: ASSHSGTDTQY
j_call: TRBJ2-1; cdr3_length: 12; v_call: TRBV9; cdr3_aa: ASSPPTGSGEQF
j_call: TRBJ2-3; cdr3_length: 13; v_call: TRBV4-2; cdr3_aa: ASSQNGLAGATQY
j_call: TRBJ2-1; cdr3_length: 13; v_call: TRBV5-6; cdr3_aa: ASNPIGGSYNEQF